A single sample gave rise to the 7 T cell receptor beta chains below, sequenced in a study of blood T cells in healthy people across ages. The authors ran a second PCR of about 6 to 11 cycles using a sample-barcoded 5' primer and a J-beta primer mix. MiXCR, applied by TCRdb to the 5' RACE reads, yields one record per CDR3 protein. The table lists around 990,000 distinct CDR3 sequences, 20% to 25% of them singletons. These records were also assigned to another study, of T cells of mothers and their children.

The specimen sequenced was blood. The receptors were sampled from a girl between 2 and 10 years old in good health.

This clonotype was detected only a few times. The CDR3 sequence: CAISESKSSGSRNTQYF. As DNA, the CDR3 is TGTGCCATCAGTGAGTCGAAGTCTAGCGGGAGCCGGAATACGCAGTATTTT. The chain is built from TRBV10-3 and TRBJ2-3, with 10 bases identical to TRBD2. Germline V gives CDR1 ENHRY, CDR2 SYGVKD. The CDR3 is 17 residues long. V lost 0 bases to trimming and J lost 7 bases; unmatched junction nucleotides: 10.

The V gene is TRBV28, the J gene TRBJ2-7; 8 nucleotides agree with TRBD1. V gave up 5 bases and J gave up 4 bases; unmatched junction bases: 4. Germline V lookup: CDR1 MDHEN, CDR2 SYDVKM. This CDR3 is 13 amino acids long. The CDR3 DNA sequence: TGTGCCAGCAGTATGACAGGGGAGTACGAGCAGTACTTC. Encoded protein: CASSMTGEYEQYF.

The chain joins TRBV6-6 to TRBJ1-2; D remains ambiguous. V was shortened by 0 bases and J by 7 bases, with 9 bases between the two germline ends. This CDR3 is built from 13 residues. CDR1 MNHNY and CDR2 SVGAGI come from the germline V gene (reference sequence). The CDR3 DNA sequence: TGTGCCAGCAGTTACTCGACGATAGGTGGCTACACCTTC. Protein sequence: CASSYSTIGGYTF.

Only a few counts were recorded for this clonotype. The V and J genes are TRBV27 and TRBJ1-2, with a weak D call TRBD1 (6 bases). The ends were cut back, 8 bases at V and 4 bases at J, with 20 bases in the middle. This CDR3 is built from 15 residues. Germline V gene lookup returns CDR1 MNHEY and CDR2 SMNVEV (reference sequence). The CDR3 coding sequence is TGTGCCAGCGCAGATGGGACACGGGGGAGCTATGGCTACACCTTC. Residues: CASADGTRGSYGYTF.

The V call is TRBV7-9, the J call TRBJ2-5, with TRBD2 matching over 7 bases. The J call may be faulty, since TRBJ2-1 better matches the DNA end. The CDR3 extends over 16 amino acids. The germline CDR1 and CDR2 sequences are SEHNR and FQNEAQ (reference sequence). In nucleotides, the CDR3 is TGTGCCAGCAGCATAGTCGGGCTAGCGGTTCACAATGAGCAGTTCTTC. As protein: CASSIVGLAVHNEQFF.

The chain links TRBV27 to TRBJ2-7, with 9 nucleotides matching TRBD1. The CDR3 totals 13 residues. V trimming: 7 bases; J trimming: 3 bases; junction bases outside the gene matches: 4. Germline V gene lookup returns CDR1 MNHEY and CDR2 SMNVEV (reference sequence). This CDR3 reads CASKGQGSYEQYF. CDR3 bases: TGTGCCAGCAAGGGACAGGGCAGCTACGAGCAGTACTTC.

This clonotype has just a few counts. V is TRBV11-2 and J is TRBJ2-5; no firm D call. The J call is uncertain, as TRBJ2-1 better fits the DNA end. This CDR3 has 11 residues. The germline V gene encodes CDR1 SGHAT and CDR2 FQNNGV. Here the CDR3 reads CASSTINEQFF. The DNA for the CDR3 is TGTGCCAGCAGCACCATAAATGAGCAGTTCTTC.